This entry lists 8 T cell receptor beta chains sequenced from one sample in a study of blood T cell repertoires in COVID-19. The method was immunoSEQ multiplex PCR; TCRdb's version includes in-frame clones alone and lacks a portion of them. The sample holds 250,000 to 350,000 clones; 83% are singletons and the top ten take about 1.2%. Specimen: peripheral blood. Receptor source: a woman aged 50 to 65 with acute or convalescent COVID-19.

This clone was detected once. Written as DNA, the CDR3 is TGTGCTAGTGGGAAGGGACATAATTACGAGCAGTACTTC. Its translation: CASGKGHNYEQYF. The chain combines TRBV12-5 with TRBJ2-7, with D possibly TRBD1 on 6 matching bases. This CDR3 contains 13 residues. V lost 6 bases and J lost 4, with 13 bases in between. Looked up from germline, CDR1 is LGHNT and CDR2 is FRNRAP.

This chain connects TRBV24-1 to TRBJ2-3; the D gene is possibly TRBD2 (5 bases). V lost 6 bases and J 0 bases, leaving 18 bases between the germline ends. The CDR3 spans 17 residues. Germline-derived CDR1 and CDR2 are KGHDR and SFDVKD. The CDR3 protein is CATSLGGGSTSTDTQYF. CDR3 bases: TGTGCCACCAGTTTGGGTGGCGGGTCCACTAGCACAGATACGCAGTATTTT.

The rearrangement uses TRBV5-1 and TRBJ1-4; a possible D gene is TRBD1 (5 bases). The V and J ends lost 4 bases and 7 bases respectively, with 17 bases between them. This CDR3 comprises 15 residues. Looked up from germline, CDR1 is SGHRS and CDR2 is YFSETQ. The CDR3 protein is CASSRRSGGSEKLFF. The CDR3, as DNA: TGCGCCAGCAGCCGAAGGTCCGGGGGGAGTGAAAAACTGTTTTTT.

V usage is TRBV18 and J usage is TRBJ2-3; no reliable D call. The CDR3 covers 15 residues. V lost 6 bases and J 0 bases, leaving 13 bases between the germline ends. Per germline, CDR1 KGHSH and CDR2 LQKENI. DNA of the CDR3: TGTGCCAGCTCCCCCTTAACTTCTAGCACAGATACGCAGTATTTT. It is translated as CASSPLTSSTDTQYF. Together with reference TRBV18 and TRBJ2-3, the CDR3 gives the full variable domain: NAGVMQNPRHLVRRRGQEARLRCSPMKGHSHVYWYRQLPEEGLKFMVYLQKENIIDESGMPKERFSAEFPKEGPSILRIQQVVRGDSAAYFCASSPLTSSTDTQYFGPGTRLTVL.

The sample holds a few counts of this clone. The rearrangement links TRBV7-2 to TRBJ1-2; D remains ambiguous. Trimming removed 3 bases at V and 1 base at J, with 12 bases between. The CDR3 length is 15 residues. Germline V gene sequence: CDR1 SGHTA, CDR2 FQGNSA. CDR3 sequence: CASSFTHHLNYGYTF. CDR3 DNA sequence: TGTGCCAGCAGCTTTACACATCACCTTAACTATGGCTACACCTTC. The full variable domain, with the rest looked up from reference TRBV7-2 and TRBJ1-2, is GAGVSQSPSNKVTEKGKDVELRCDPISGHTALYWYRQSLGQGLEFLIYFQGNSAPDKSGLPSDRFSAERTGGSVSTLTIQRTQQEDSAVYLCASSFTHHLNYGYTFGSGTRLTVV.

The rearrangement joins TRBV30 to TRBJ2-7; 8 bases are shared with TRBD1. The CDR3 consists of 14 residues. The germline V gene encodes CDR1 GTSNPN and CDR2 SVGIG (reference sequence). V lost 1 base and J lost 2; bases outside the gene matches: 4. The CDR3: CAWSGQGSAYEQYF. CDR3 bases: TGTGCCTGGAGTGGACAGGGGAGCGCCTACGAGCAGTACTTC.

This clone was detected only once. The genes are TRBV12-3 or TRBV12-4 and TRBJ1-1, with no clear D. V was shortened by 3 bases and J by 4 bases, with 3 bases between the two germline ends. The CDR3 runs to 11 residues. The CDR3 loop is CASSFLTEAFF. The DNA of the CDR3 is TGTGCCAGCAGTTTCCTCACTGAAGCTTTCTTT.

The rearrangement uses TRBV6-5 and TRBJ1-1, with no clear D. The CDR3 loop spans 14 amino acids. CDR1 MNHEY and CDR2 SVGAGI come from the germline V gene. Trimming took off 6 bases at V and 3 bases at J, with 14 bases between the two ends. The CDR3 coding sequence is TGTGCCAGCAGCCGACCGGGAGGTGACACTGAAGCTTTCTTT. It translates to CASSRPGGDTEAFF.